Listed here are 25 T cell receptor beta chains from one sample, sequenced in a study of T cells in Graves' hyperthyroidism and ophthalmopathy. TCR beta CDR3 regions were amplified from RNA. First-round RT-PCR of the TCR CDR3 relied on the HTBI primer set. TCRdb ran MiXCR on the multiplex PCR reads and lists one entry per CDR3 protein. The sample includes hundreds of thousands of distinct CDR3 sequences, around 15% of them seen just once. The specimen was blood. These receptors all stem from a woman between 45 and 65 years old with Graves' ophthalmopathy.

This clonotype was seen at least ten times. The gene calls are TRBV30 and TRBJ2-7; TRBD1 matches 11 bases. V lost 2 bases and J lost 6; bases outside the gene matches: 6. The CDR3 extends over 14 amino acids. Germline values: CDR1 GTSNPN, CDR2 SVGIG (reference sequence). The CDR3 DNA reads TGTGCCTGGAGTCCCGGGACAGGGGGAGGCGAGCAGTACTTC. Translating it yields CAWSPGTGGGEQYF.

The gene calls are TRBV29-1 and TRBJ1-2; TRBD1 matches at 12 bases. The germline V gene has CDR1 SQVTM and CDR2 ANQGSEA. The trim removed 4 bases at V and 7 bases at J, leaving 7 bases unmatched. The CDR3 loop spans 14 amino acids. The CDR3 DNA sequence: TGCAGCGTTGTAGGGACAGGGGGCCTAGTTGGCTACACCTTC. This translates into CSVVGTGGLVGYTF. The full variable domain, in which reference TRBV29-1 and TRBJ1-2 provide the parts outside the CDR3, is SAVISQKPSRDICQRGTSLTIQCQVDSQVTMMFWYRQQPGQSLTLIATANQGSEATYESGFVIDKFPISRPNLTFSTLTVSNMSPEDSSIYLCSVVGTGGLVGYTFGSGTRLTVV.

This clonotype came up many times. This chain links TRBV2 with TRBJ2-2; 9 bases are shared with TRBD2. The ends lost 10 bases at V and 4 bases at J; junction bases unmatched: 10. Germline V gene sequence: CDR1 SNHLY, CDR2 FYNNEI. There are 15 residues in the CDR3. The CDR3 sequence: CATPGTSSGTGELFF. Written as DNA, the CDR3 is TGTGCCACCCCCGGGACTAGCTCGGGCACCGGGGAGCTGTTTTTT.

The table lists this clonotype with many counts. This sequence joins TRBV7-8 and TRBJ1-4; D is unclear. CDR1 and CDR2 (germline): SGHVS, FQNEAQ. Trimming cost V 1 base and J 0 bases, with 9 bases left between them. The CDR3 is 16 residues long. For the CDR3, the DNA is TGTGCCAGCAGCTTAGTGGTAAAGGCAACTAATGAAAAACTGTTTTTT. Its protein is CASSLVVKATNEKLFF.

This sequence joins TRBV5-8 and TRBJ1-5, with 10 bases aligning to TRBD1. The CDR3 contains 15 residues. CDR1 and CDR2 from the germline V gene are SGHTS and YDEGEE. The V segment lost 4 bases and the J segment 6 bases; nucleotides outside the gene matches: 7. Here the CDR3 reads CASSPFGTGVQPQHF. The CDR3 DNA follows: TGTGCCAGCAGCCCTTTCGGGACAGGGGTTCAGCCCCAGCATTTT.

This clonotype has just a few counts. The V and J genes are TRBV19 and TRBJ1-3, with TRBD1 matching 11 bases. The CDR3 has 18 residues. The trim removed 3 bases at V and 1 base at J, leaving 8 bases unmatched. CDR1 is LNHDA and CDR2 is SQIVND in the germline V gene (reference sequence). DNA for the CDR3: TGTGCCAGTAGTATCCGATGGACAGGGGGCTTTTCTGGAAACACCATATATTTT. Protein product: CASSIRWTGGFSGNTIYF.

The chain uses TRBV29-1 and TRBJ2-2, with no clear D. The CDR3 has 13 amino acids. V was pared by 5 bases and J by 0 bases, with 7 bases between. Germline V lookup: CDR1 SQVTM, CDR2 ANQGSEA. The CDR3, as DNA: TGCAGCGTTAGTCAGTCGAACACCGGGGAGCTGTTTTTT. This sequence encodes CSVSQSNTGELFF.

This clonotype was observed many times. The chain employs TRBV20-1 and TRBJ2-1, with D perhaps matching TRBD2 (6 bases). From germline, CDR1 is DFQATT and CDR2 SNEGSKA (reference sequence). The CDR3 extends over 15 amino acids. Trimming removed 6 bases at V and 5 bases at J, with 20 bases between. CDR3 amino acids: CSAVPSVSWNNEQFF. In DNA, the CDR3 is TGCAGTGCAGTACCTAGCGTCAGCTGGAACAATGAGCAGTTCTTC.

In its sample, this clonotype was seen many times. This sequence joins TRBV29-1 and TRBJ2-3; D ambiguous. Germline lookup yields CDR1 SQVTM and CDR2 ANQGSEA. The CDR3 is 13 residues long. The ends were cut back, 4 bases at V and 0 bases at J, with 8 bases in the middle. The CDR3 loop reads CSVGQTSTDTQYF. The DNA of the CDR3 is TGCAGCGTTGGGCAGACAAGCACAGATACGCAGTATTTT.

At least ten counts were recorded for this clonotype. CDR3 region: CAISEEKGMGETQYF. In DNA form, the CDR3 reads TGTGCCATCAGTGAGGAGAAGGGGATGGGAGAGACCCAGTACTTC. The chain has TRBV10-3 and TRBJ2-5; D may be TRBD1 (5 bases). Germline V gene lookup returns CDR1 ENHRY and CDR2 SYGVKD. This CDR3 has 15 residues. V was cut by 2 bases and J by 4 bases, with 14 bases left in between.

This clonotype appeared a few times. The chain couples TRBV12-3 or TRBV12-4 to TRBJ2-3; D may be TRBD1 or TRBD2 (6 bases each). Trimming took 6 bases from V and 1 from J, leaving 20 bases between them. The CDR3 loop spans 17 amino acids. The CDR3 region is CASSPLLVGGRTDTQYF. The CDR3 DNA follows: TGTGCCAGCAGCCCCCTCCTGGTGGGGGGCCGCACAGATACGCAGTATTTT.

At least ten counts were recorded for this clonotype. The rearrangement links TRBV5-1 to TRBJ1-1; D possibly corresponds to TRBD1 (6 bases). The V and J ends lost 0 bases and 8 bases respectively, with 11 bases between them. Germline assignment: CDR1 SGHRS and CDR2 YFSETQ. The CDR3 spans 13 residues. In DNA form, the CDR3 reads TGCGCCAGCAGCTTGGAAGGTCAGGGGGAAGCTTTCTTT. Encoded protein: CASSLEGQGEAFF.

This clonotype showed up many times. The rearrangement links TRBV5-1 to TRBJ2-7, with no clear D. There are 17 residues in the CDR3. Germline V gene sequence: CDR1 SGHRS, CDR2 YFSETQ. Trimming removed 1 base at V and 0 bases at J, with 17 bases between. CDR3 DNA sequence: TGCGCCAGCAGCTTGCCCCGATTAACAGCGAACTCCTACGAGCAGTACTTC. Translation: CASSLPRLTANSYEQYF.

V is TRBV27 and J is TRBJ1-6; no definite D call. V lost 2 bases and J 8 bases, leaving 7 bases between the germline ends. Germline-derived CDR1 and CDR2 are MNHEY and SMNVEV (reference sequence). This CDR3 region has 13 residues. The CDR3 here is CASSLLGDSPLHF. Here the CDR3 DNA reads TGTGCCAGCAGTTTACTCGGGGATTCACCCCTCCACTTT.

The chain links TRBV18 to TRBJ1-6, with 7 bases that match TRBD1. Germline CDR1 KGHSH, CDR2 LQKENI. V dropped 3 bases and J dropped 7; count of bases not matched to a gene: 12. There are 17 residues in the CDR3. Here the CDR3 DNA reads TGTGCCAGCTCACCGCTACAGGGGCGCGGGTTAAATTCACCCCTCCACTTT. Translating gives CASSPLQGRGLNSPLHF.

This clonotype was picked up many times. CDR3 DNA sequence: TGCAGTGCTAGCGGCCACACAGATACGCAGTATTTT. It encodes CSASGHTDTQYF. The V and J genes are TRBV20-1 and TRBJ2-3; D gene uncertain. V was trimmed by 3 bases and J by 2 bases, leaving 6 bases between them. The CDR3 has 12 residues. Germline V gene sequence: CDR1 DFQATT, CDR2 SNEGSKA (reference sequence).

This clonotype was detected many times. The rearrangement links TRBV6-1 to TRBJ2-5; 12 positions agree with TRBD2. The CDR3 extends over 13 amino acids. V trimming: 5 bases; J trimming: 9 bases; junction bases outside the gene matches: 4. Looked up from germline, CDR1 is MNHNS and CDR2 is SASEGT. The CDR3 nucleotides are TGTGCCAGCAGTTTTGGGACTAGCGGGCCCCAGTACTTC. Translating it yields CASSFGTSGPQYF.

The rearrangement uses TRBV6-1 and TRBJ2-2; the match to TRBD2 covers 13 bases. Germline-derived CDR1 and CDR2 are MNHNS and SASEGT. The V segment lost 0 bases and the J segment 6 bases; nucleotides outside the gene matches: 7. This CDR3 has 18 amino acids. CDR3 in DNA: TGTGCCAGCAGTGAAGCTAACCCGGGACTAGCGGGACCCGGGGAGCTGTTTTTT. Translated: CASSEANPGLAGPGELFF.

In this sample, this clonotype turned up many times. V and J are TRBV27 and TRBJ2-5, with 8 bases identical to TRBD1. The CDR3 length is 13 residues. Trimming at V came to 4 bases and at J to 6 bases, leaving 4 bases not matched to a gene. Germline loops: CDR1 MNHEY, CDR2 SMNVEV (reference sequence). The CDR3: CASSSGTGKTQYF. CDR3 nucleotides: TGTGCCAGCAGTTCAGGGACAGGAAAGACCCAGTACTTC.

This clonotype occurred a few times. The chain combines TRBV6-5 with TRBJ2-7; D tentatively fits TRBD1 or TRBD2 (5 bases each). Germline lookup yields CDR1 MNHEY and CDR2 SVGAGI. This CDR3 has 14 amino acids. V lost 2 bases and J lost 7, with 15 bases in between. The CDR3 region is CASSYGTAREEQYF. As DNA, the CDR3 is TGTGCCAGCAGTTACGGGACCGCCCGTGAAGAGCAGTACTTC.

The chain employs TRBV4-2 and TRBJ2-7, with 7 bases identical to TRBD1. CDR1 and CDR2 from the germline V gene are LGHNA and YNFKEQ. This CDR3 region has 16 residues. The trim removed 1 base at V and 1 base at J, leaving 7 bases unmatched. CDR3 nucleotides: TGTGCCAGCAGCCAAGTACGAGCGGACAGGTCCTACGAGCAGTACTTC. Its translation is CASSQVRADRSYEQYF.

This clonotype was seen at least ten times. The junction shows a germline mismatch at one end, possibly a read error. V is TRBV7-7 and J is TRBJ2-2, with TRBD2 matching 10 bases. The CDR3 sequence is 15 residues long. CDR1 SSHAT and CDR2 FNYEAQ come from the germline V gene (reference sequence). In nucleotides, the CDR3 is TGTGCTAGCAGCCAGGGACTAGCGACGACCGGGGAGCTGTTTTTT. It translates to CASSQGLATTGELFF.

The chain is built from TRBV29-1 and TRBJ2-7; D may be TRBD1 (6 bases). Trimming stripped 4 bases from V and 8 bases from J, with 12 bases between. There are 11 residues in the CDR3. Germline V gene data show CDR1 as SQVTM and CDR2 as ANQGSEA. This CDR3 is CSVGDKGQQYF. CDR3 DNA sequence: TGCAGCGTTGGGGACAAGGGACAGCAGTACTTC.

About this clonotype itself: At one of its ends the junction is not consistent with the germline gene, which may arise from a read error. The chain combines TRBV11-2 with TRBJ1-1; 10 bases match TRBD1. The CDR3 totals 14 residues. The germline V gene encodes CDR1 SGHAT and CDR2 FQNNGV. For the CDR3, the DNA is TGTGCCAGCAGCCGGACAGGGGGTAGCACTGAAGCTTACTTT. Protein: CASSRTGGSTEAYF.

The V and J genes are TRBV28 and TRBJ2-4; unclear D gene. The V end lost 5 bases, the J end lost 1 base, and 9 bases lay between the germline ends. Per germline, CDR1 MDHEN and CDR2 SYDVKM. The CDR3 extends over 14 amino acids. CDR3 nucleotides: TGTGCCAGCAGTGGACCGGCGGCCAAAAACATTCAGTACTTC. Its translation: CASSGPAAKNIQYF.